The text below deals with one T cell receptor beta chain. Produced via immunoSEQ multiplex PCR; TCRdb's table is partial and in-frame only. This table holds roughly 200,000 clones, around 90% found once. The CDR3 has 15 residues. The junction had 5 bases not matched to a gene; V was cut back by 2 bases and J by 9 bases. The V gene's germline CDR1 is SGHNT and CDR2 YYREEE (reference sequence). The data are from a study of blood T cell repertoires in COVID-19. Study information: Nucleic acid was either cDNA or gDNA, and it came from T cells, B-cell-depleted T cells, or PBMCs.

This TCR was recovered from a man aged 50-60 years with acute or convalescent COVID-19. The chain is built from TRBV5-4 and TRBJ2-1; 13 nucleotides agree with TRBD2. The specimen sequenced was peripheral blood. The CDR3, as DNA: TGTGCCAGCAGCTTAACTAGCGGGGGGGCAAGTGAGCAGTTCTTC. Translation gives CASSLTSGGASEQFF.